This T cell receptor (beta chain) originates from a study of blood T cells in healthy people across ages. Study background: The template switching approach captured approximately one barcoded beta molecule for every two T cells. Whole-study findings and limits: CMV status of donors was not determined, possibly confounding expanded clonotype changes. As naive T cell percentage varied, TCR beta diversity correlated strongly with it. Donors of long life had a larger count of naive CD4+ cells and greater diversity than aged donors.

Germline V gene data show CDR1 as DFQATT and CDR2 as SNEGSKA (reference sequence). Trimming took 3 bases from V and 0 from J, leaving 9 bases between them. The CDR3 covers 13 residues. A remark on this clonotype: No antigen is known for it.

The second PCR ran roughly 7 to 12 cycles with a sample-barcoded 5' primer and J-beta primers. TCRdb used MiXCR to reprocess the 5' RACE reads, holding one entry per CDR3 protein. In the table there are about 640,000 distinct CDR3 sequences, roughly 58% of which are singletons. This rearrangement joins TRBV20-1 to TRBJ2-7; D remains unclear. Material: blood. The receptor was derived from a man in his 60s in good health. The CDR3 region has the DNA TGCAGTGCTAGTGGCCCCTTCTCCTACGAGCAGTACTTC. Amino acids: CSASGPFSYEQYF.